The entry below gives a single T cell receptor (beta chain) sequence along with its context. The data originate from a study of blood T cell repertoires in COVID-19. Study as a whole: Sources were T cells, B-cell-depleted T cells, or PBMCs; the material itself was cDNA or gDNA.

As originally analysed: Amplification of reference gene primers provided the estimated nucleated cell counts. This table comes from immunoSEQ multiplex PCR, and its TCRdb copy is limited to in-frame clones, with some not included. V, J and clone size are those of that table, while D and trimming were read from the DNA. The table shows about 80,000 clones, with more than 75% occurring only once. Germline loops: CDR1 LGHNA, CDR2 YSLEER. Trimming shortened V by 4 bases and J by 4 bases, and 8 bases separated the two germline ends. The CDR3 loop spans 14 amino acids. The origin of this receptor is a man in his fifties or sixties with acute or convalescent COVID-19. The sequenced material came from peripheral blood. The chain employs TRBV4-3 and TRBJ1-6; perhaps TRBD1 as D (5 bases). Here the CDR3 DNA reads TGCGCCAGCAGCCGCGGGACTTATAATTCACCCCTCCACTTT. It yields the protein CASSRGTYNSPLHF.